The 26 T cell receptor beta chains listed next were all sequenced from one sample in a study of shared clonotypes between healthy human individuals (TCRdb year 2020). CD8 naive samples were CD45RO-negative cells positively selected for CCR7, giving a CD45RA+CCR7+ population that excluded TemRA cells. Library preparation employed the immunoSEQ multiplex PCR assay. The immuneACCESS repertoire file appears here via TCRdb, limited to in-frame rearrangements. These files lack a portion of the clones; in checked studies, under half of the deficit traces to unresolved V genes, and the cause of the others is not known. The sample data list millions of clones, and approximately 94% of these were observed just once. About 1.8% of the sample is taken by the ten largest. The sequenced material came from naive CD8+ T cells from PBMCs. The sample's cell subset or site, from its label and the paper: CD45RA+CCR7+. These receptor sequences come from a man aged 18-30 years in good health. Some clones in this sample may be carry-over from other donors' samples.

The chain is built from TRBV6-5 and TRBJ2-7, with TRBD1 identical over 7 bases. V shed 4 bases and J 5 bases; nucleotides not matched to a gene: 8. From germline, CDR1 is MNHEY and CDR2 SVGAGI. This CDR3 is 14 amino acids long. The CDR3, as DNA: TGTGCCAGCAGTTTCGGGACAGAGCCTAACGAGCAGTACTTC. Amino acids: CASSFGTEPNEQYF.

A few counts support this clone. The chain carries TRBV19 and TRBJ1-1, with no clear D. CDR3 length: 13 residues. The germline V gene has CDR1 LNHDA and CDR2 SQIVND (reference sequence). V was shortened by 7 bases and J by 2 bases, with 11 bases between the two germline ends. The CDR3 protein is CASTQGINTEAFF. The CDR3 DNA is TGTGCCAGTACACAAGGGATTAACACTGAAGCTTTCTTT.

The chain links TRBV7-9 to TRBJ1-5; D may be TRBD1 (5 bases). With 4 bases removed from V and 4 bases from J, the gap between germline ends came to 14 bases. The CDR3 totals 15 residues. CDR1 and CDR2 (germline): SEHNR, FQNEAQ (reference sequence). The CDR3 nucleotides are TGTGCCAGCAGCTCCCCCGGGGCGGCTAATCAGCCCCAGCATTTT. Amino acid sequence: CASSSPGAANQPQHF.

The chain links TRBV19 to TRBJ2-7, with D possibly being TRBD1 or TRBD2 (5 bases each). The V and J ends lost 3 bases and 6 bases respectively, with 15 bases between them. This CDR3 spans 14 amino acids. Germline V gives CDR1 LNHDA, CDR2 SQIVND (reference sequence). The CDR3 spells CASSIRGVRGEQYF. CDR3 bases: TGTGCCAGTAGTATCAGAGGGGTACGCGGCGAGCAGTACTTC.

The rearrangement uses TRBV11-1 and TRBJ2-1, with D uncertain. The V end was cut by 1 base, the J end by 5 bases, with 9 bases between. CDR1 and CDR2 from the germline V gene are SGHAT and FQDESV (reference sequence). The CDR3 totals 14 residues. CDR3 in amino acids: CASSLENENNEQFF. The CDR3 DNA sequence: TGTGCCAGCAGCTTAGAGAACGAAAACAATGAGCAGTTCTTC.

Turning to this clone: The same CDR3 arises from other DNA sequences in this sample as well. This chain uses TRBV27 with TRBJ2-7; D possibly corresponds to TRBD1 (6 bases). CDR1 is MNHEY, CDR2 SMNVEV, per germline (reference sequence). The V gene lost 3 bases and the J gene lost 0 bases, with 9 bases spanning the gap. This CDR3 contains 14 residues. As DNA, the CDR3 is TGTGCCAGCAGTTTTGGGGGCAGCTCCTACGAGCAGTACTTC. Protein product: CASSFGGSSYEQYF.

This clone was seen only a few times. Other DNA sequences from this sample encode an identical CDR3 as well. This sequence joins TRBV5-1 and TRBJ2-1; D not certain. The V end was cut by 0 bases, the J end by 4 bases, with 2 bases between. CDR1 and CDR2 from the germline V gene are SGHRS and YFSETQ. This CDR3 is built from 12 residues. Written as DNA, the CDR3 is TGCGCCAGCAGCTTGGAGTACAATGAGCAGTTCTTC. Translated, it gives CASSLEYNEQFF.

V usage is TRBV7-9 and J usage is TRBJ1-3; D is undetermined. The germline gives CDR1 SEHNR, CDR2 FQNEAQ (reference sequence). V dropped 4 bases and J dropped 0 bases, with 7 bases sitting between them. This CDR3 has 14 residues. The DNA for the CDR3 is TGTGCCAGCAGCTCCATGAGCTCTGGAAACACCATATATTTT. Translating it yields CASSSMSSGNTIYF.

The chain employs TRBV6-5 and TRBJ2-1; D may be TRBD2 (5 bases). Trimming cost V 5 bases and J 5 bases, with 13 bases left between them. Germline CDR1 is MNHEY and CDR2 is SVGAGI. The CDR3 consists of 14 residues. The CDR3 is CASSTFGADNEQFF. The DNA for the CDR3 is TGTGCCAGCAGTACCTTTGGAGCGGACAATGAGCAGTTCTTC.

About this clone: The same CDR3 arises from other DNA sequences in this sample as well. CDR3 nucleotide sequence: TGTGCCAGCAGTTCTACTTACAATGAGCAGTTCTTC. Protein sequence: CASSSTYNEQFF. The gene calls are TRBV27 and TRBJ2-1; D unresolved. This CDR3 spans 12 amino acids. Trimming left V 4 bases short and J 4 bases short, with 5 bases between. Germline CDR1 reads MNHEY; CDR2 reads SMNVEV (reference sequence).

This chain connects TRBV5-1 to TRBJ1-2; 8 bases are shared with TRBD1. Germline values: CDR1 SGHRS, CDR2 YFSETQ. This CDR3 is built from 17 residues. V shed 0 bases, J shed 3 bases, and the junction held 10 bases outside the gene matches. The CDR3 here is CASSLGPSTGEDYGYTF. The DNA for the CDR3 is TGCGCCAGCAGCTTGGGACCTTCGACAGGGGAAGACTATGGCTACACCTTC.

This clone has a single count. The DNA for the CDR3 is TGTGCCAGCAGTTTAGGGCCTAGCGCGCAGTATTTT. Protein: CASSLGPSAQYF. The rearrangement joins TRBV28 to TRBJ2-3; D is possibly TRBD2 (6 bases). V was clipped by 2 bases and J by 10 bases, with 10 bases between them. The CDR3 runs 12 residues. Germline CDR1 is MDHEN and CDR2 is SYDVKM.

This chain connects TRBV7-9 to TRBJ2-5; 10 positions agree with TRBD2. The V gene's germline CDR1 is SEHNR and CDR2 FQNEAQ (reference sequence). The ends lost 6 bases at V and 3 bases at J; junction bases unmatched: 4. CDR3 length: 14 residues. DNA for the CDR3: TGTGCCAGCAGTTGGACTAGCGGAAAAGAGACCCAGTACTTC. Protein product: CASSWTSGKETQYF.

V is TRBV7-2 and J is TRBJ2-6; D not resolved. V was clipped by 3 bases and J by 2 bases, with 11 bases between them. Germline assignment: CDR1 SGHTA and CDR2 FQGNSA. The CDR3 extends over 16 amino acids. CDR3 sequence: CASSLTPVAGANVLTF. The CDR3 DNA reads TGTGCCAGCAGCTTGACTCCAGTGGCTGGGGCCAACGTCCTGACTTTC.

The table lists this clone with a count of one. The chain has TRBV7-6 and TRBJ1-2; 8 nucleotides align to TRBD1. CDR1 and CDR2 from the germline V gene are SGHVS and FNYEAQ. This CDR3 is 15 amino acids long. The junction had 8 bases not matched to a gene; V was cut back by 4 bases and J by 4 bases. In DNA form, the CDR3 reads TGTGCCAGCAGCTCCGGACAGGGATCTTCCTATGGCTACACCTTC. Translating gives CASSSGQGSSYGYTF.

The gene calls are TRBV2 and TRBJ2-3; the match to TRBD2 covers 10 bases. V gave up 8 bases and J gave up 2 bases; unmatched junction bases: 7. Germline CDR1 SNHLY, CDR2 FYNNEI. The CDR3 covers 15 residues. CDR3 nucleotide sequence: TGTGCCAGCGGGACCGGGACTAGCGACACAGATACGCAGTATTTT. It encodes CASGTGTSDTDTQYF.

The rearrangement links TRBV14 to TRBJ2-1, with D hard to call. This CDR3 contains 16 residues. CDR1 is SGHDN and CDR2 is FVKESK in the germline V gene. V was pared by 1 base and J by 3 bases, with 13 bases between. The CDR3 region is CASSQVLTNYYNEQFF. CDR3 sequence (DNA): TGTGCCAGCAGCCAAGTCTTGACCAACTACTACAATGAGCAGTTCTTC. The variable domain in full, with the rest retrieved from reference TRBV14 and TRBJ2-1, is EAGVTQFPSHSVIEKGQTVTLRCDPISGHDNLYWYRRVMGKEIKFLLHFVKESKQDESGMPNNRFLAERTGGTYSTLKVQPAELEDSGVYFCASSQVLTNYYNEQFFGPGTRLTVL.

The rearrangement links TRBV12-1 to TRBJ2-1; TRBD1 reflects the table's D call only, with no check against the DNA. TRBV12-1 is listed as a pseudogene. The CDR3 sequence is 17 residues long. For the CDR3, the DNA is TGTGCCAGCAGCTCAGCCCGAGACAGGGGGAAGACCAATGAGCAGTTCTTC. Amino acids: CASSSARDRGKTNEQFF.

The chain employs TRBV5-1 and TRBJ2-3; 8 bases are a match to TRBD1. The CDR3 is 16 amino acids. Per germline, CDR1 SGHRS and CDR2 YFSETQ. V lost 0 bases and J lost 2; bases outside the gene matches: 5. The CDR3 region is CASSLVGGQATDTQYF. The DNA of the CDR3 is TGCGCCAGCAGCTTGGTTGGGGGACAGGCCACAGATACGCAGTATTTT.

The chain uses TRBV10-3 and TRBJ2-4; TRBD1 matches at 8 bases. The CDR3 is 15 residues long. J lost 9 bases, V lost 6 bases, and 13 bases had no gene match. CDR1 and CDR2 from the germline V gene are ENHRY and SYGVKD. CDR3 in DNA: TGTGCCATCAGCCCCGACAGGGGCCTCGTTGTCATTCAGTACTTC. Translation gives CAISPDRGLVVIQYF.

The chain carries TRBV7-9 and TRBJ2-5, with TRBD1 matching 8 bases. J gave up 0 bases and V 4 bases, and 7 bases lay outside the gene matches. From germline, CDR1 is SEHNR and CDR2 FQNEAQ (reference sequence). CDR3 length: 16 residues. For the CDR3, the DNA is TGTGCCAGCAGCTCGTCCGGACAGGGCTACCAAGAGACCCAGTACTTC. It codes for CASSSSGQGYQETQYF.

This clone turned up a few times. The gene calls are TRBV5-1 and TRBJ1-1; 7 nucleotides align to TRBD1. The V and J ends lost 3 bases and 11 bases, in that order; junction bases with no gene match: 10. This CDR3 region has 13 residues. Germline V lookup: CDR1 SGHRS, CDR2 YFSETQ. CDR3 sequence reads: CASSWDSRSDAFF. In DNA form, the CDR3 reads TGCGCCAGCAGCTGGGACAGTCGGTCGGATGCTTTCTTT.

The chain uses TRBV25-1 and TRBJ2-5; D uncertain. The CDR3 length is 11 residues. Germline CDR1 is MGHDK and CDR2 is SYGVNS. The CDR3 is CATSTSETQYF. CDR3 nucleotides: TGTGCTACCAGCACATCTGAGACCCAGTACTTC. The whole variable domain, remainder taken from reference TRBV25-1 and TRBJ2-5, is EADIYQTPRYLVIGTGKKITLECSQTMGHDKMYWYQQDPGMELHLIHYSYGVNSTEKGDLSSESTVSRIRTEHFPLTLESARPSHTSQYLCATSTSETQYFGPGTRLLVL.

This chain connects TRBV7-3 to TRBJ2-6; no definite D call. This CDR3 has 15 residues. CDR1 and CDR2 from the germline V gene are SGHTA and FQGTGA. Trimming removed 5 bases from V and 0 bases from J, with 8 bases in between. In DNA, the CDR3 is TGTGCCAGCAGCCAATCGGGCTCTGGGGCCAACGTCCTGACTTTC. Translated, it gives CASSQSGSGANVLTF.

This chain links TRBV9 with TRBJ2-7, with D possibly TRBD1 on 7 matching bases. V was clipped by 6 bases and J by 1 base, with 14 bases between them. This CDR3 spans 14 amino acids. CDR1 SGDLS and CDR2 YYNGEE come from the germline V gene. The CDR3 DNA is TGTGCCAGCACCCAGGGGGGAGAATCCTACGAGCAGTACTTC. Encoded protein: CASTQGGESYEQYF.

With regard to this clone: The sample contains more than one DNA sequence encoding this CDR3. This chain joins TRBV28 and TRBJ2-7; the D gene is possibly TRBD1 (6 bases). The CDR3 is made up of 12 amino acids. Per the germline V gene, CDR1 is MDHEN and CDR2 is SYDVKM. V was shortened by 5 bases and J by 2 bases, with 7 bases between the two germline ends. For the CDR3, the DNA is TGTGCCAGCAGTCAGGGGACCTACGAGCAGTACTTC. It codes for CASSQGTYEQYF.